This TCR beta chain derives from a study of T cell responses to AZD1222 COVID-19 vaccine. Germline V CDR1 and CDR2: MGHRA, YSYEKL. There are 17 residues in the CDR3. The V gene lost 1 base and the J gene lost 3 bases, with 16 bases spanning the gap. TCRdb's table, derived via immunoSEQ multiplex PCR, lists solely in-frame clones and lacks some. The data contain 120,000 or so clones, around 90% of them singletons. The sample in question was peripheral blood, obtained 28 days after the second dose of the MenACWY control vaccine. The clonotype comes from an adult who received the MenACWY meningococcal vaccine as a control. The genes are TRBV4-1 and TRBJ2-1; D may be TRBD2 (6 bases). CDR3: CASSQVVQLASYNEQFF. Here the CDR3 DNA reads TGCGCCAGCAGCCAAGTCGTTCAACTAGCTAGCTACAATGAGCAGTTCTTC.